These 12 T cell receptor beta chains came from one sample sequenced in a study of PD-1 blockade in classical Hodgkin lymphoma. The repertoire was sequenced with immunoSEQ multiplex PCR; TCRdb's copy has only in-frame clones and lacks some. This table has some 40,000 clones, approximately 70% appearing once. Each patient's relapse followed autologous stem cell transplantation, and brentuximab vedotin exposure varied. Sequenced material: peripheral blood mononuclear cells (PBMCs), taken before the second cycle of nivolumab. Receptors were obtained from a human donor with classical Hodgkin lymphoma.

The rearrangement joins TRBV20-1 to TRBJ1-2, with unresolved D. CDR3 length equals 11 residues. Trimming cost V 2 bases and J 6 bases, with 7 bases left between them. CDR1 and CDR2 (germline): DFQATT, SNEGSKA (reference sequence). As DNA, the CDR3 is TGCAGTGCTAGACCGGTAGATGGCTACACCTTC. Translated, it gives CSARPVDGYTF.

The chain has TRBV7-9 and TRBJ1-1, with a possible D match to TRBD1 (5 bases). Looked up from germline, CDR1 is SEHNR and CDR2 is FQNEAQ (reference sequence). The CDR3 has 14 amino acids. V was shortened by 5 bases and J by 1 base, with 11 bases between the two germline ends. CDR3 bases: TGTGCCAGCAGCCCAGGGTGGGCGAACACTGAAGCTTTCTTT. Protein product: CASSPGWANTEAFF.

The chain is built from TRBV4-2 and TRBJ1-1; unclear D gene. The germline V gene encodes CDR1 LGHNA and CDR2 YNFKEQ. V was pared by 0 bases and J by 7 bases, with 12 bases between. The CDR3 is 14 amino acids. The CDR3 sequence: CASSQDFLGGEAFF. Written as DNA, the CDR3 is TGTGCCAGCAGCCAAGATTTTCTAGGCGGTGAAGCTTTCTTT.

The count of this clone is one. This chain joins TRBV9 and TRBJ2-7; the D gene is possibly TRBD2 (6 bases). Germline-derived CDR1 and CDR2 are SGDLS and YYNGEE. The CDR3 covers 14 residues. V shed 4 bases and J shed 2 bases, with 13 bases lying between them. CDR3 sequence reads: CASSSSTSPYEQYF. The CDR3 nucleotides read TGTGCCAGCAGCTCGAGTACTAGCCCCTACGAGCAGTACTTC.

The rearrangement uses TRBV7-2 and TRBJ2-1; perhaps TRBD2 as D (5 bases). With 0 bases removed from V and 6 bases from J, the gap between germline ends came to 12 bases. The CDR3 loop spans 15 amino acids. Germline values: CDR1 SGHTA, CDR2 FQGNSA. The CDR3 DNA reads as TGTGCCAGCAGCTTAGCGTGGCCTAGCATCAATGAGCAGTTCTTC. Amino acid sequence: CASSLAWPSINEQFF.

The genes are TRBV6-1 and TRBJ2-5, with D possibly being TRBD1 or TRBD2 (5 bases each). The J call may be faulty, since TRBJ2-7 better matches the DNA end. Germline lookup yields CDR1 MNHNS and CDR2 SASEGT. The CDR3 runs to 14 residues. The CDR3 loop reads CASSHRDRAYEQYF. The CDR3 nucleotides read TGTGCCAGCAGTCACCGGGACCGAGCCTACGAGCAGTACTTC.

The chain joins TRBV10-3 to TRBJ2-2, with a possible D match to TRBD1 (5 bases). Trimming left V 10 bases short and J 6 bases short, with 9 bases between. The CDR3 runs 11 residues. Germline lookup yields CDR1 ENHRY and CDR2 SYGVKD. The DNA of the CDR3 is TGTGCCACCAGGGATGCCGGGGAGCTGTTTTTT. As protein: CATRDAGELFF.

This sequence joins TRBV28 and TRBJ2-1; a weak D match, TRBD2 (6 bases). Germline V gene data show CDR1 as MDHEN and CDR2 as SYDVKM. Trimming left V 1 base short and J 8 bases short, with 12 bases between. There are 14 residues in the CDR3. The CDR3 spells CASSLSAGNDEQFF. CDR3 sequence (DNA): TGTGCCAGCAGTTTATCCGCGGGGAACGATGAGCAGTTCTTC.

V and J are TRBV6-5 and TRBJ1-6; D uncertain. Germline V CDR1 and CDR2: MNHEY, SVGAGI. The CDR3 sequence is 14 residues long. With 2 bases removed from V and 7 bases from J, the gap between germline ends came to 9 bases. In DNA form, the CDR3 reads TGTGCCAGCAGTTACCAGCGCTCCAATTCACCCCTCCACTTT. Encoded protein: CASSYQRSNSPLHF.

The chain carries TRBV10-3 and TRBJ2-2; possibly TRBD2 for D (5 bases). The CDR3 is made up of 13 amino acids. Germline assignment: CDR1 ENHRY and CDR2 SYGVKD. The V end was cut by 2 bases, the J end by 7 bases, with 8 bases between. DNA of the CDR3: TGTGCCATCAGTGAGGGCCGGGGCGGGGAGCTGTTTTTT. As protein: CAISEGRGGELFF.

The J gene is TRBJ1-1, the V gene TRBV6-5; D not resolved. The CDR3 spans 14 residues. Per the germline V gene, CDR1 is MNHEY and CDR2 is SVGAGI. Trimming shortened V by 0 bases and J by 7 bases, and 12 bases separated the two germline ends. As DNA, the CDR3 is TGTGCCAGCAGTTACTCAGAGCTCCGGAGTGAAGCTTTCTTT. Translated: CASSYSELRSEAFF.

The J gene is TRBJ1-5, the V gene TRBV19; D not resolved. V lost 5 bases, J lost 2 bases, and 10 bases lay in between. The CDR3 runs 14 residues. The V gene's germline CDR1 is LNHDA and CDR2 SQIVND (reference sequence). The CDR3 loop reads CASSSGGGNQPQHF. CDR3 bases: TGTGCCAGTAGTTCCGGCGGAGGCAATCAGCCCCAGCATTTT.